Sequencing of this TCR beta chain was carried out in a study of human T cells and chemical hapten exposure. Time point noted: patch test 1, 2 weeks after DPC sensitization. Treatment defined: therapeutic diphenylcyclopropenone sensitization with weekly scalp DPC. This CDR3 is 15 amino acids long. J lost 9 bases, V lost 4 bases, and 9 bases had no gene match. In germline, CDR1 is MDHEN, CDR2 SYDVKM. This clonotype was seen more than once but under ten times. TCRdb recomputed calls from the RACE reads with MiXCR, one row per CDR3 protein. The sample has about 49,000 distinct CDR3 sequences; 9.3% are singletons.

This clonotype was obtained from a woman aged 45 to 65 with alopecia areata. Some clones in this sample may be carry-over from other donors' samples. The rearrangement links TRBV28 to TRBJ1-6, with 7 bases identical to TRBD1. The sequenced sample was whole blood, obtained in connection with sensitization to the hapten diphenylcyclopropenone (DPC). The CDR3 reads CASSSPDRASSPLHF. For the CDR3, the DNA is TGTGCCAGCAGTTCCCCAGACAGGGCTTCTTCACCCCTCCACTTT.